These 26 T cell receptor beta chains originate from one sample sequenced in a study of CD8+CD57+ T cells in acquired aplastic anemia. Profiling that covered TCR beta VDJ and CDR3 relied on genomic DNA as its template. MiXCR, run by TCRdb on the reads, gives a single entry per CDR3 protein. Altogether hundreds of thousands of distinct CDR3 sequences are present, about 70% being singletons, with the ten largest covering around 4%. Sample: sorted CD4+, CD8+, or CD8+CD57+ T cells (not recorded which) from PBMCs. These receptor sequences come from a human donor in good health, serving as a control.

This clonotype was recorded a few times. This chain connects TRBV19 to TRBJ2-1; 14 bases fit TRBD2. The germline CDR1 and CDR2 sequences are LNHDA and SQIVND (reference sequence). The CDR3 has 17 residues. Trimming cost V 6 bases and J 12 bases; bases outside gene matches: 16. The CDR3 nucleotides are TGTGCCAGTAGCTCATCCCTGACTAGCGGGGGGGCAGATACGCAGTTCTTC. This gives the protein CASSSSLTSGGADTQFF.

A note on this clonotype: A read error may be the cause here, since a much bigger clone is one base away. The J gene is TRBJ1-1, the V gene TRBV6-1; a possible D gene is TRBD1 (5 bases). Trimming removed 6 bases at V and 2 bases at J, with 13 bases between. Germline V CDR1 and CDR2: MNHNS, SASEGT. The CDR3 is 14 residues long. In DNA form, the CDR3 reads TGTGCCAGCAGGCCAGGGTTGCCCAACACTGAAGCTTTCTTT. It encodes CASRPGLPNTEAFF.

This chain connects TRBV7-8 to TRBJ2-2; 7 bases match TRBD1. V shed 1 base and J 17 bases; nucleotides not matched to a gene: 16. CDR3 size: 15 residues. CDR1 is SGHVS, CDR2 FQNEAQ, per germline. The CDR3 sequence: CASSLDDRVNGYTFF. For the CDR3, the DNA is TGTGCCAGCAGCTTAGACGACAGGGTCAATGGCTACACCTTTTTT.

The table lists this clonotype with a count of one. The gene calls are TRBV9 and TRBJ1-6; D perhaps matches TRBD1 (5 bases). The CDR3 is made up of 16 amino acids. Germline V gene data show CDR1 as SGDLS and CDR2 as YYNGEE. V lost 4 bases, J lost 15 bases, and 26 bases lay in between. The CDR3, as DNA: TGTGCCAGCAGCCAAGCCCGGGGACCCTATGATTCCCACCTCCACTTT. This gives the protein CASSQARGPYDSHLHF.

J is TRBJ1-5 and V is TRBV5-6; 9 nucleotides align to TRBD1. Per germline, CDR1 SGHDT and CDR2 YYEEEE. The V and J ends lost 3 bases and 1 base, in that order; junction bases with no gene match: 5. There are 16 residues in the CDR3. CDR3 DNA sequence: TGTGCCAGCAGCTCCCGGGACAGGGAGAGCAATCAGCCCCAGCATTTT. The encoded protein is CASSSRDRESNQPQHF.

The chain has TRBV25-1 and TRBJ1-1; no reliable D call. The length of the CDR3 is 14 residues. The germline CDR1 and CDR2 sequences are MGHDK and SYGVNS. The V and J ends lost 0 bases and 5 bases respectively, with 10 bases between them. The CDR3 sequence is CASSEYGGFTEAFF. CDR3 nucleotide sequence: TGTGCCAGCAGTGAATATGGAGGATTTACTGAAGCTTTCTTT.

This clonotype was counted once. This chain joins TRBV7-9 and TRBJ1-2; a weak D match, TRBD1 (6 bases). Germline lookup yields CDR1 SEHNR and CDR2 FQNEAQ (reference sequence). Deletions cut 3 bases from V and 8 bases from J, with 16 bases between. This CDR3 has 14 residues. CDR3: CASSFPTGIIGYTF. The CDR3 DNA reads TGTGCCAGCAGCTTCCCGACAGGCATAATAGGCTACACCTTC.

Notes on this clonotype: Mismatch with germline at one junction end may stem from a read error. The chain joins TRBV10-3 to TRBJ2-7; no clear D. The last part of the DNA fits TRBJ2-6 better; the J call may be wrong. The CDR3 consists of 15 residues. From germline, CDR1 is ENHRY and CDR2 SYGVKD. The CDR3 loop is CAISDGQPRAYVLTF. The CDR3 nucleotides read TGTGCCATCAGTGACGGCCAGCCTCGGGCCTACGTCCTGACTTTC.

Concerning this clonotype: This may stem from a read error, because a much larger clone lies one nucleotide away. The V and J genes are TRBV18 and TRBJ1-2; D not resolved. This CDR3 region has 15 residues. Germline V lookup: CDR1 KGHSH, CDR2 LQKENI. CDR3 nucleotides: TGCGCCAGCAGCTTGGTAATTAGTGGAGACTATGGCTACACCTTC. The encoded protein is CASSLVISGDYGYTF. The variable domain in full, with the rest retrieved from reference TRBV18 and TRBJ1-2, is NAGVMQNPRHLVRRRGQEARLRCSPMKGHSHVYWYRQLPEEGLKFMVYLQKENIIDESGMPKERFSAEFPKEGPSILRIQQVVRGDSAAYFCASSLVISGDYGYTFGSGTRLTVV.

The chain joins TRBV12-3 or TRBV12-4 to TRBJ2-3; a weak D match, TRBD2 (5 bases). Trimming shortened V by 11 bases and J by 6 bases, and 18 bases separated the two germline ends. This CDR3 is 13 amino acids long. CDR3 residues: CASVAGVGDTQYF. CDR3 DNA sequence: TGTGCCTCCGTGGCCGGGGTGGGTGATACGCAGTATTTT.

This chain joins TRBV7-3 and TRBJ1-3; D is undetermined. Germline V gene sequence: CDR1 SGHTA, CDR2 FQGTGA. The CDR3 totals 14 residues. Trimming took off 8 bases at V and 6 bases at J, with 17 bases between the two ends. The CDR3 spells CASGREWYENTIYF. In nucleotides, the CDR3 is TGTGCCAGCGGTCGCGAGTGGTATGAAAACACCATATATTTT.

As to this clonotype: Compared with germline, one end of the junction differs, possibly owing to a read error. This chain connects TRBV15 to TRBJ1-1; D uncertain. Germline V gives CDR1 LNHNV, CDR2 YYDKDF (reference sequence). This CDR3 spans 13 amino acids. CDR3 nucleotides: TGTGCCAGCAGCTTTGAACTGCAGACCAAACCTTTCTTT. It encodes CASSFELQTKPFF.

This clonotype was found a few times. The chain links TRBV12-3 or TRBV12-4 to TRBJ1-2; D is ambiguous. This CDR3 region has 14 residues. V gave up 6 bases and J gave up 5 bases, with 16 bases separating them. The CDR3 protein is CASRPGPEPYGYTF. CDR3 bases: TGTGCCAGCAGACCGGGCCCTGAGCCTTATGGCTACACCTTC.

The J gene is TRBJ1-3, the V gene TRBV7-7; D is perhaps TRBD1 (5 bases). This CDR3 has 19 amino acids. V lost 5 bases to trimming and J lost 0 bases, with 23 bases between them. The germline gives CDR1 SSHAT, CDR2 FNYEAQ (reference sequence). The CDR3 loop reads CASSRERGGKVSSGNTIYF. CDR3 sequence (DNA): TGTGCCAGCAGCCGGGAGAGGGGCGGGAAAGTATCCTCTGGAAACACCATATATTTT.

The genes are TRBV20-1 and TRBJ2-3; 7 bases fit TRBD1. The V and J ends lost 6 bases and 6 bases, in that order; junction bases with no gene match: 12. The CDR3 has 14 residues. CDR1 is DFQATT, CDR2 SNEGSKA, per germline (reference sequence). CDR3 loop: CSAIPGQHGDTQYF. The CDR3 nucleotides are TGCAGTGCGATCCCGGGACAGCATGGGGATACGCAGTATTTT.

The chain uses TRBV5-1 and TRBJ2-1, with 8 bases lining up with TRBD1. The CDR3 is 14 amino acids. Germline V gene data show CDR1 as SGHRS and CDR2 as YFSETQ. V shed 5 bases, J shed 7 bases, and the junction held 8 bases outside the gene matches. CDR3: CASRQGVDENEQFF. Here the CDR3 DNA reads TGCGCCAGCAGACAGGGGGTGGATGAAAATGAGCAGTTCTTC.

Worth noting for this clonotype: As the CDR3 is not closed by the conserved phenylalanine or tryptophan, this likely results from a read error. It is unclear where the CDR3 begins or ends on the DNA, so no DNA is shown, and the CDR3 is as TCRdb lists it. The V call is TRBV7-9, the J call TRBJ2-1; whether TRBD1, the table's D call, matches the DNA was not checked. Per germline, CDR1 SEHNR and CDR2 FQNEAQ (reference sequence). Inclusive of both ends, the CDR3 amounts to 13 amino acids. The CDR3 protein is CASSQPGGGKQLQ.

To note about this clonotype: No conserved phenylalanine or tryptophan is present at the end of the CDR3, so a read error is the likely explanation. The DNA is omitted, as the CDR3 cannot be located on it reliably, and the CDR3 follows TCRdb's listing. The genes are TRBV5-6 and TRBJ2-2. With termini counted, the CDR3 has 13 amino acids. Per the germline V gene, CDR1 is SGHDT and CDR2 is YYEEEE. The CDR3 loop is CASKPANTGELFS.

Details on this clonotype: An end of the junction differs from the germline gene, which may be a read error. This sequence joins TRBV9 and TRBJ1-2, with 7 bases lining up with TRBD1. Germline loops: CDR1 SGDLS, CDR2 YYNGEE. This CDR3 has 13 residues. This chain's CDR3 is CASSVHPGQTHNF. CDR3 nucleotide sequence: TGTGCCAGCAGCGTCCATCCGGGACAGACCCACAACTTC.

The J gene is TRBJ1-5, the V gene TRBV15, with a possible D match to TRBD1 (5 bases). The V gene lost 2 bases and the J gene lost 2 bases, with 10 bases spanning the gap. CDR3 length: 15 amino acids. CDR1 is LNHNV, CDR2 YYDKDF, per germline (reference sequence). CDR3 sequence: CATSRLLRGNQPQHF. The CDR3, as DNA: TGTGCCACCAGCAGACTACTCAGGGGCAATCAGCCCCAGCATTTT.

The J gene is TRBJ2-3, the V gene TRBV2; D remains unclear. The J call is uncertain, as TRBJ2-7 better fits the DNA end. There are 10 residues in the CDR3. Germline CDR1 is SNHLY and CDR2 is FYNNEI. The CDR3 region is CASSLFAQYF. For the CDR3, the DNA is TGTGCCAGCAGTCTGTTTGCGCAGTACTTC.

Comment on this clonotype: Without the conserved terminal phenylalanine or tryptophan, this CDR3 likely stems from a read error. The CDR3 is CATSTSGGKPTQYV. The CDR3 coding sequence is TGTGCCACCAGCACCTCAGGGGGAAAGCCCACGCAGTATGTT. The rearrangement links TRBV15 to TRBJ2-3, with 7 bases aligning to TRBD1. The V gene end was trimmed by 4 bases and the J gene end by 9 bases; junction bases not matched to a gene: 10. This CDR3 spans 14 amino acids. Germline V gene lookup returns CDR1 LNHNV and CDR2 YYDKDF (reference sequence).

This chain connects TRBV2 to TRBJ1-4; D is unresolved. The length of the CDR3 is 11 residues. Per the germline V gene, CDR1 is SNHLY and CDR2 is FYNNEI. V shed 6 bases and J shed 13 bases, with 12 bases lying between them. CDR3 amino acids: CASRVMVGLFF. CDR3 nucleotides: TGTGCCAGCAGGGTGATGGTGGGACTGTTTTTT.

This clonotype was observed at least ten times. The chain combines TRBV7-2 with TRBJ1-4; D is unclear. Germline V gives CDR1 SGHTA, CDR2 FQGNSA. This CDR3 has 15 residues. The V gene lost 1 base and the J gene lost 4 bases, with 10 bases spanning the gap. CDR3 in amino acids: CASSLVGSLNEKLFF. The CDR3 coding sequence is TGTGCCAGCAGCTTAGTCGGCAGCCTTAATGAAAAACTGTTTTTT.

Note on this clonotype: Sequence at one end of the junction differs from germline and may be a read error. This chain links TRBV19 with TRBJ2-1; tentative D call: TRBD2 (5 bases). The DNA end favors TRBJ2-7, so the J call may be wrong. Germline V lookup: CDR1 LNHDA, CDR2 SQIVND (reference sequence). The length of the CDR3 is 15 residues. The CDR3 here is CATSVARRVHKAQYF. Here the CDR3 DNA reads TGTGCCACTAGTGTAGCGCGGCGGGTTCACAAGGCGCAGTACTTC.

This clonotype occurred many times. V gene TRBV7-2 combines with J gene TRBJ2-7; possibly TRBD1 or TRBD2 for D (5 bases each). CDR3 length equals 15 residues. The V gene lost 5 bases and the J gene lost 0 bases, with 14 bases spanning the gap. From germline, CDR1 is SGHTA and CDR2 FQGNSA. CDR3 nucleotides: TGTGCCAGCAGCCAAATCGGGACGGCCTCCTACGAGCAGTACTTC. It is translated as CASSQIGTASYEQYF.